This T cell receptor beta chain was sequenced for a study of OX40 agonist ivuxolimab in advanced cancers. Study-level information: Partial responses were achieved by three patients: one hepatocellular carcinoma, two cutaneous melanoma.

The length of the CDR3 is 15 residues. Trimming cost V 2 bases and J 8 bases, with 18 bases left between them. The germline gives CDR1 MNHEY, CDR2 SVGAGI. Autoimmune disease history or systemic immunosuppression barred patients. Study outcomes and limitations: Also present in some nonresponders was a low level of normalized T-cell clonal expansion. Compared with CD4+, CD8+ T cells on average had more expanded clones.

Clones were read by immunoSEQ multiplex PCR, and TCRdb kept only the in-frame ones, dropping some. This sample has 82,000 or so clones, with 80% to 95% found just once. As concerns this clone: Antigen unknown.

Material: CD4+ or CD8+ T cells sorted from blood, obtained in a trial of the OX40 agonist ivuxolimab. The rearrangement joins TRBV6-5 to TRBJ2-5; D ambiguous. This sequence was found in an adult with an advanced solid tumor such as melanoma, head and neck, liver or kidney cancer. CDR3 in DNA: TGTGCCAGCAGTTACCAGACGATCCTGAAGGATACCCAGTACTTC. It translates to CASSYQTILKDTQYF.